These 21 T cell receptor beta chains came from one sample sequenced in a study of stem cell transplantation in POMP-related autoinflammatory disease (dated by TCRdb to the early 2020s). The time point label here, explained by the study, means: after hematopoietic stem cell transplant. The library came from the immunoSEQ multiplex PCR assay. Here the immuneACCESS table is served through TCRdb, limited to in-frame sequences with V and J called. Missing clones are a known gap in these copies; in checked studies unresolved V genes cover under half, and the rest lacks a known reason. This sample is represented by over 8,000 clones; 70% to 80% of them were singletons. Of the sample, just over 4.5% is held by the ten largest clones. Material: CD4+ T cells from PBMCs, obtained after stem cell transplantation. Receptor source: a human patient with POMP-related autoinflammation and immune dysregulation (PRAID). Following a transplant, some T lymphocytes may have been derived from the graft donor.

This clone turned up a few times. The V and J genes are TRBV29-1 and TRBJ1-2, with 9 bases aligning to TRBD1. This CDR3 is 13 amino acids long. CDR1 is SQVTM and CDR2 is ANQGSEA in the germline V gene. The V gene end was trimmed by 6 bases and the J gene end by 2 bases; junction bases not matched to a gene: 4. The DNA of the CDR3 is TGCAGCGTATCCGGGACAGGGAACTATGGCTACACCTTC. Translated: CSVSGTGNYGYTF.

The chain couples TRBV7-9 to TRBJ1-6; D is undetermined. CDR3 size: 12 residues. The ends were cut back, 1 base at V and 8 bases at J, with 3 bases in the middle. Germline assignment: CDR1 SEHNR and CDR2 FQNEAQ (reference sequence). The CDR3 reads CASSLVDSPLHF. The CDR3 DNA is TGTGCCAGCAGCTTAGTGGATTCACCCCTCCACTTT.

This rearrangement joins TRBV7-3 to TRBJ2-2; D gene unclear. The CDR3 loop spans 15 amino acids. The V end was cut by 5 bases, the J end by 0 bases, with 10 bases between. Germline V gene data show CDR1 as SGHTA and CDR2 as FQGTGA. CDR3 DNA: TGTGCCAGCAGCCCGTACCCTTCGAACACCGGGGAGCTGTTTTTT. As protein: CASSPYPSNTGELFF.

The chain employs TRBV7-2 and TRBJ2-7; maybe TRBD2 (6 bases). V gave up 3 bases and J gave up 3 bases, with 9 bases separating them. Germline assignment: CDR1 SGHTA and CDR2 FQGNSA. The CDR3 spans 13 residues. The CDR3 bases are TGTGCCAGCAGCTTGGTTAGCGGCTACGAGCAGTACTTC. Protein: CASSLVSGYEQYF. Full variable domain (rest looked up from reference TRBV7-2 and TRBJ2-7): GAGVSQSPSNKVTEKGKDVELRCDPISGHTALYWYRQSLGQGLEFLIYFQGNSAPDKSGLPSDRFSAERTGGSVSTLTIQRTQQEDSAVYLCASSLVSGYEQYFGPGTRLTVT.

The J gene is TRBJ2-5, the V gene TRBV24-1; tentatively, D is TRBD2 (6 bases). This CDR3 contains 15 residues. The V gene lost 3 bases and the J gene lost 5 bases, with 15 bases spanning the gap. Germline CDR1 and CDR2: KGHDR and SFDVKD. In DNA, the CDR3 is TGTGCCACCAGTGATCCTTTAGCCGGAGGGGAGACCCAGTACTTC. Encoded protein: CATSDPLAGGETQYF.

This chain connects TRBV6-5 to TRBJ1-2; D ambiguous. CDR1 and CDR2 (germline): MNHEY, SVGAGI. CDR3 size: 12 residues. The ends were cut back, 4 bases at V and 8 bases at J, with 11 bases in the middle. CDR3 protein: CASSSEYSGYTF. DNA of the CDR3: TGTGCCAGCAGTTCCGAGTACTCCGGCTACACCTTC.

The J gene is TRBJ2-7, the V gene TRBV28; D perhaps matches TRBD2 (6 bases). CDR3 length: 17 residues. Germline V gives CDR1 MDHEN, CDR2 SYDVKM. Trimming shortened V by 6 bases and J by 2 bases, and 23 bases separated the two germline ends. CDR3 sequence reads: CASSAPMDYKSPYEQYF. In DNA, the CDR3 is TGTGCCAGCAGCGCCCCAATGGACTACAAAAGTCCCTACGAGCAGTACTTC.

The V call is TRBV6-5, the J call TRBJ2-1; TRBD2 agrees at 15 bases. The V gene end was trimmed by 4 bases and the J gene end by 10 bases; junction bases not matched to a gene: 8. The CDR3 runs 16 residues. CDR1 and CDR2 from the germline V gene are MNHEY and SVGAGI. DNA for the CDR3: TGTGCCAGCAGTTCCCGGACTAGCGGGAGGGTTAGAGAGCAGTTCTTC. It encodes CASSSRTSGRVREQFF.

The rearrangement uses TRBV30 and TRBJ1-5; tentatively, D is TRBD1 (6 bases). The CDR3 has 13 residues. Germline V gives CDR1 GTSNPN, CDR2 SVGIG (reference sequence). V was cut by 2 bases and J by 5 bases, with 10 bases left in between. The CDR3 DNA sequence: TGTGCCTGGAGTCCGGACAGTGATCAGCCCCAGCATTTT. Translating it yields CAWSPDSDQPQHF.

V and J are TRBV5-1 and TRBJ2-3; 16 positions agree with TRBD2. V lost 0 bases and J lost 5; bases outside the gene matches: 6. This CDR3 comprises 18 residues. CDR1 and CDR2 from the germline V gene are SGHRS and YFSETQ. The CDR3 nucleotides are TGCGCCAGCAGCTTGGGCGGGACTAGCGGGAGGGCCAAAGATACGCAGTATTTT. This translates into CASSLGGTSGRAKDTQYF.

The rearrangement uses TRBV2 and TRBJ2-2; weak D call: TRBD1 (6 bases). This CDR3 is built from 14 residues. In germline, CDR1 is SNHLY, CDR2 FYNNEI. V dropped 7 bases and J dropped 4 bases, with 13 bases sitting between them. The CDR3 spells CASTPQGSTGELFF. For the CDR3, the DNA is TGTGCCAGCACTCCACAGGGATCCACCGGGGAGCTGTTTTTT.

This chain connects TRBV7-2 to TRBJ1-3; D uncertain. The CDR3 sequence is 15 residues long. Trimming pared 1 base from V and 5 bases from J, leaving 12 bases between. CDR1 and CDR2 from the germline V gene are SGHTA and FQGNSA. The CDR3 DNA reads TGTGCCAGCAGCTTAGATCGACAAATGAGAAACACCATATATTTT. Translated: CASSLDRQMRNTIYF.

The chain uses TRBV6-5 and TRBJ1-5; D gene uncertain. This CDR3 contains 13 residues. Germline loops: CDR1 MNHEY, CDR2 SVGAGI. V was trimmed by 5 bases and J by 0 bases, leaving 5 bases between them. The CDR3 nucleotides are TGTGCCAGCAGTCTGAATAGCAATCAGCCCCAGCATTTT. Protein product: CASSLNSNQPQHF.

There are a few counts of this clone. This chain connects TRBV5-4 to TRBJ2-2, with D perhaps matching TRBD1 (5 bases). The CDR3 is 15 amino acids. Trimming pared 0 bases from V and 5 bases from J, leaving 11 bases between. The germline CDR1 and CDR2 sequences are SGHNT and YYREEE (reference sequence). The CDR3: CASSLVGRETGELFF. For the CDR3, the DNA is TGTGCCAGCAGCTTGGTAGGCAGGGAAACCGGGGAGCTGTTTTTT. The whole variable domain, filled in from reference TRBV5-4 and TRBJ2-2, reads ETGVTQSPTHLIKTRGQQVTLRCSSQSGHNTVSWYQQALGQGPQFIFQYYREEENGRGNFPPRFSGLQFPNYSSELNVNALELDDSALYLCASSLVGRETGELFFGEGSRLTVL.

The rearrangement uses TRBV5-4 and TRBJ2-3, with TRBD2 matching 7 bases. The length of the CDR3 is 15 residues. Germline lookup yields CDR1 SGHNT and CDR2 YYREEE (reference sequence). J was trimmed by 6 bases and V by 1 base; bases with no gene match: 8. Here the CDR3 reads CASSLTGTGGDTQYF. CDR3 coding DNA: TGTGCCAGCAGCTTGACGGGAACGGGGGGTGATACGCAGTATTTT.

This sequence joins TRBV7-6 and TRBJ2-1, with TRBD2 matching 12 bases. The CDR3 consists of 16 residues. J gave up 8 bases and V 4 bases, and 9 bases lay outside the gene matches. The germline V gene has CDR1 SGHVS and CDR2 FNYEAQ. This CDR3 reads CASSSSSGRAVYEQFF. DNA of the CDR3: TGTGCCAGCAGCTCCTCTAGCGGGAGGGCCGTGTATGAGCAGTTCTTC.

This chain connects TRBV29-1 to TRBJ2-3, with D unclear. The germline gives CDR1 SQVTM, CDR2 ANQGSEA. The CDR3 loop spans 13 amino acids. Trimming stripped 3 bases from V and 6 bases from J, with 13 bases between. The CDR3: CSVDWVTGDTQYF. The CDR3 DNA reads TGCAGCGTTGATTGGGTGACTGGGGATACGCAGTATTTT.

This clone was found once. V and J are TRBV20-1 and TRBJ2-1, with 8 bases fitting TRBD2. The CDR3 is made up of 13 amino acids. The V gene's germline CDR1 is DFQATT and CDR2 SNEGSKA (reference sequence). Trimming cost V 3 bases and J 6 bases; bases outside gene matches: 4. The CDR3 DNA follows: TGCAGTGCTAGTCAGGCGGGAGGCAATGAGCAGTTCTTC. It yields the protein CSASQAGGNEQFF.

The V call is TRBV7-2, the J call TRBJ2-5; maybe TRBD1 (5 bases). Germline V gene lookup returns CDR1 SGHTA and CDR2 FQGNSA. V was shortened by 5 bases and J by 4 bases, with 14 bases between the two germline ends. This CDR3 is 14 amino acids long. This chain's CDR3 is CASSDRRAGETQYF. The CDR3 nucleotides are TGTGCCAGCAGCGACCGCAGGGCTGGAGAGACCCAGTACTTC.

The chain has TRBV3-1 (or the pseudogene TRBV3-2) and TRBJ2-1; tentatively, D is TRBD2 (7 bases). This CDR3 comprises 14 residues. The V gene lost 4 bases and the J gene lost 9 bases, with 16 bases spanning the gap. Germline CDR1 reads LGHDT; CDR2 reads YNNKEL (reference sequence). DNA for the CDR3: TGTGCCAGCAGCCCGATCGGGGGGCGAGGTGAGCAGTTCTTC. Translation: CASSPIGGRGEQFF.

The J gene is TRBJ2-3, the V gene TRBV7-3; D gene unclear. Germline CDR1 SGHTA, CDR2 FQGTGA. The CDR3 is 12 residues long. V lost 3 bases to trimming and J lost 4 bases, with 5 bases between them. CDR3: CASSFGPDTQYF. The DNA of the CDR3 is TGTGCCAGCAGCTTTGGCCCAGATACGCAGTATTTT.